The 23 T cell receptor beta chains below all came from one sample that was sequenced in a study of shared clonotypes between healthy human individuals. Only in-frame clones appear in the TCRdb table, and some are missing; sequencing was by immunoSEQ multiplex PCR. The profile covers about 2 million clones, with about 95% appearing a single time and around 1.1% taken by the ten largest. The naive CD8 subset, CD45RO-negative cells positively selected for CCR7, excluded terminally differentiated effector memory CD45RA+ cells. Sequencing was performed on naive CD8+ T cells sorted from blood. These TCRs come from a man between 18 and 29 years old in good health.

The chain carries TRBV27 and TRBJ2-7, with D possibly called TRBD1 or TRBD2 (6 bases each). CDR3 length: 16 residues. Deletions cut 5 bases from V and 3 bases from J, with 20 bases between. Germline V gives CDR1 MNHEY, CDR2 SMNVEV (reference sequence). The CDR3 loop is CASSPSRGVRLYEQYF. The CDR3 nucleotides read TGTGCCAGCAGTCCCTCAAGGGGGGTCAGGCTCTACGAGCAGTACTTC.

On this clone: Other DNA sequences in the sample encode the same CDR3. The J gene is TRBJ2-7, the V gene TRBV5-6; weak D call: TRBD2 (6 bases). Germline values: CDR1 SGHDT, CDR2 YYEEEE. The CDR3 runs to 14 residues. V was cut by 2 bases and J by 0 bases, with 9 bases left in between. CDR3 coding DNA: TGTGCCAGCAGCTTCGGAGGGAGCTCCTACGAGCAGTACTTC. It is translated as CASSFGGSSYEQYF.

On this clone itself: Other nucleotide sequences in the sample specify the same CDR3. V and J are TRBV19 and TRBJ2-7; D is possibly TRBD1 (5 bases). CDR3 length: 14 amino acids. Per germline, CDR1 LNHDA and CDR2 SQIVND (reference sequence). Trimming took off 3 bases at V and 1 base at J, with 10 bases between the two ends. The CDR3 loop is CASSIGSGSYEQYF. CDR3 DNA sequence: TGTGCCAGTAGTATTGGGTCAGGGTCCTACGAGCAGTACTTC.

A note on this clone: This specimen includes other DNA sequences encoding the same CDR3. This chain joins TRBV5-1 and TRBJ2-7; D may be TRBD2 (5 bases). The CDR3 totals 13 residues. CDR1 SGHRS and CDR2 YFSETQ come from the germline V gene. Trimming removed 2 bases at V and 1 base at J, with 7 bases between. The CDR3 DNA sequence: TGCGCCAGCAGCTTTCCGGGGTCCTACGAGCAGTACTTC. Translated, it gives CASSFPGSYEQYF.

For this clone: In the same sample, other DNA sequences code for this CDR3. V usage is TRBV28 and J usage is TRBJ1-2, with D unresolved. Trimming pared 8 bases from V and 7 bases from J, leaving 11 bases between. This CDR3 comprises 11 residues. Germline CDR1 MDHEN, CDR2 SYDVKM. CDR3 DNA sequence: TGTGCCAGCTCTTCCCCCCCTGGCTACACCTTC. Protein sequence: CASSSPPGYTF.

The chain recombines TRBV4-1 with TRBJ1-1, with 7 bases aligning to TRBD1. The germline gives CDR1 MGHRA, CDR2 YSYEKL. CDR3 length: 16 amino acids. J gave up 1 base and V 1 base, and 6 bases lay outside the gene matches. CDR3 protein: CASSQAGGGRNTEAFF. CDR3 in DNA: TGCGCCAGCAGCCAAGCAGGGGGAGGGAGGAACACTGAAGCTTTCTTT.

Of note for this clone: This same CDR3 is encoded by further DNA sequences in the sample. The chain employs TRBV4-3 and TRBJ2-1; 7 nucleotides match TRBD1. CDR1 is LGHNA, CDR2 YSLEER, per germline. With V trimmed by 3 bases and J by 7 bases, 6 bases remained unmatched. The CDR3 extends over 14 amino acids. CDR3 nucleotides: TGCGCCAGCAGCCAGCGACAGGGAGATAATGAGCAGTTCTTC. Amino acid sequence: CASSQRQGDNEQFF.

The V and J genes are TRBV25-1 and TRBJ2-3; D ambiguous. V was trimmed by 5 bases and J by 2 bases, leaving 5 bases between them. Germline V gives CDR1 MGHDK, CDR2 SYGVNS. The CDR3 consists of 12 residues. The CDR3 nucleotides are TGTGCCAGCAGTTTGACCACAGATACGCAGTATTTT. Protein product: CASSLTTDTQYF.

The J gene is TRBJ2-7, the V gene TRBV28, with D perhaps being TRBD1 or TRBD2 (5 bases each). The CDR3 consists of 14 residues. The V gene's germline CDR1 is MDHEN and CDR2 SYDVKM. Trimming shortened V by 2 bases and J by 0 bases, and 8 bases separated the two germline ends. The CDR3, as DNA: TGTGCCAGCAGTTTAATAGGGACCTCCTACGAGCAGTACTTC. Protein: CASSLIGTSYEQYF. The full variable domain, rest sourced from reference TRBV28 and TRBJ2-7, is DVKVTQSSRYLVKRTGEKVFLECVQDMDHENMFWYRQDPGLGLRLIYFSYDVKMKEKGDIPEGYSVSREKKERFSLILESASTNQTSMYLCASSLIGTSYEQYFGPGTRLTVT.

This sequence joins TRBV7-9 and TRBJ2-3; 7 bases agree with TRBD2. The CDR3 length is 15 residues. CDR1 and CDR2 from the germline V gene are SEHNR and FQNEAQ (reference sequence). Trimming at V came to 6 bases and at J to 8 bases, leaving 14 bases not matched to a gene. The CDR3 DNA follows: TGTGCCAGCAGGAGTTGGGAGGGCCATGTTGGTACGCAGTATTTT. Translating it yields CASRSWEGHVGTQYF.

V usage is TRBV4-3 and J usage is TRBJ2-7; possible D gene TRBD1, 6 bases. The CDR3 length is 15 residues. The V gene's germline CDR1 is LGHNA and CDR2 YSLEER. Deletions cut 4 bases from V and 5 bases from J, with 18 bases between. CDR3 sequence reads: CASSLTDRPTDEQYF. CDR3 in DNA: TGCGCCAGCAGCCTTACCGACAGGCCGACCGACGAGCAGTACTTC.

This sequence joins TRBV5-1 and TRBJ2-7; D perhaps matches TRBD2 (7 bases). From germline, CDR1 is SGHRS and CDR2 YFSETQ. Trimming pared 6 bases from V and 5 bases from J, leaving 18 bases between. The CDR3 runs to 14 residues. The CDR3 region has the DNA TGCGCCAGCACCTTTGGAGGGGGGGTCCACGAGCAGTACTTC. Its protein is CASTFGGGVHEQYF.

V gene TRBV10-2 combines with J gene TRBJ1-1; 10 bases fit TRBD1. The V and J ends lost 5 bases and 4 bases, in that order; junction bases with no gene match: 10. CDR3 length: 16 amino acids. Germline V CDR1 and CDR2: WSHSY, SAAADI. The CDR3, as DNA: TGCGCCAGCAGTTTCCCGACAGGGGGCTCGATCACTGAAGCTTTCTTT. This translates into CASSFPTGGSITEAFF.

The chain is built from TRBV6-1 and TRBJ2-7, with 10 bases matching TRBD2. V lost 3 bases to trimming and J lost 0 bases; unmatched junction nucleotides: 8. CDR1 and CDR2 (germline): MNHNS, SASEGT. CDR3 length: 17 amino acids. The CDR3: CASSDGLAGAASYEQYF. The DNA for the CDR3 is TGTGCCAGCAGTGATGGCCTAGCGGGAGCCGCCTCCTACGAGCAGTACTTC.

This rearrangement joins TRBV16 to TRBJ1-6, with TRBD1 matching over 9 bases. The germline CDR1 and CDR2 sequences are KGHSY and FQNENV. With 1 base clipped from V and 7 bases from J, the junction kept 5 bases outside the gene matches. The CDR3 is 16 residues long. The chain's CDR3 is CASSQLEGTGNSPLHF. The CDR3 nucleotides are TGTGCCAGCAGCCAATTAGAAGGGACAGGGAATTCACCCCTCCACTTT.

The chain uses TRBV27 and TRBJ1-6; D gene uncertain. Trimming stripped 2 bases from V and 8 bases from J, with 13 bases between. CDR1 and CDR2 (germline): MNHEY, SMNVEV (reference sequence). CDR3 length: 15 amino acids. CDR3 in DNA: TGTGCCAGCAGTTTAGGAGCTAACGGGCATTCACCCCTCCACTTT. Translated: CASSLGANGHSPLHF.

The chain has TRBV19 and TRBJ1-5; no definite D call. The germline gives CDR1 LNHDA, CDR2 SQIVND (reference sequence). The CDR3 has 13 amino acids. V dropped 10 bases and J dropped 6 bases, with 16 bases sitting between them. The CDR3 loop reads CATSISTIQPQHF. The DNA for the CDR3 is TGTGCCACCAGCATAAGTACGATTCAGCCCCAGCATTTT.

The chain couples TRBV7-6 to TRBJ1-2; TRBD1 agrees at 7 bases. Trimming at V came to 2 bases and at J to 8 bases, leaving 14 bases not matched to a gene. The CDR3 is 16 residues long. CDR1 and CDR2 (germline): SGHVS, FNYEAQ. CDR3 sequence reads: CASSLSPGTAPTGYTF. The DNA of the CDR3 is TGTGCCAGCAGCTTATCTCCGGGGACAGCCCCTACCGGCTACACCTTC.

J is TRBJ2-2 and V is TRBV9; no firm D call. The germline V gene encodes CDR1 SGDLS and CDR2 YYNGEE. V was cut by 0 bases and J by 7 bases, with 10 bases left in between. The CDR3 extends over 14 amino acids. The CDR3 loop reads CASSVGPPGGELFF. In DNA form, the CDR3 reads TGTGCCAGCAGCGTAGGACCGCCAGGCGGGGAGCTGTTTTTT.

A word on this clone: Germline and junction disagree at one end, which may indicate a read error. The sample has other DNA sequences that encode this CDR3 too. The chain combines TRBV27 with TRBJ1-1, with D perhaps matching TRBD1 (6 bases). This CDR3 spans 13 amino acids. CDR1 and CDR2 from the germline V gene are MNHEY and SMNVEV (reference sequence). The CDR3 is CASSSWGDTEAFF. The CDR3 DNA is TGTGCCAGCAGTTCATGGGGGGACACTGAAGCCTTCTTT.

A single count supports this clone. This chain joins TRBV11-2 and TRBJ2-3, with D perhaps being TRBD1 or TRBD2 (6 bases each). Germline assignment: CDR1 SGHAT and CDR2 FQNNGV. Trimming stripped 1 base from V and 0 bases from J, with 11 bases between. This CDR3 comprises 16 residues. The DNA of the CDR3 is TGTGCCAGCAGCTTAGGGTGGGGGGCCAGCACAGATACGCAGTATTTT. Translated: CASSLGWGASTDTQYF.

This clone was detected only once. The same CDR3 arises from other DNA sequences in this sample as well. The CDR3 loop reads CASSVEDSSTDTQYF. The CDR3, as DNA: TGTGCCAGCAGCGTAGAGGACAGCAGCACAGATACGCAGTATTTT. The gene calls are TRBV9 and TRBJ2-3, with D tentatively TRBD1 (6 bases). Per germline, CDR1 SGDLS and CDR2 YYNGEE. Deletions cut 0 bases from V and 0 bases from J, with 8 bases between. The CDR3 has 15 amino acids.

The CDR3 region is CASSLGEVTVNEQFF. The CDR3, as DNA: TGTGCCAGCAGCCTAGGGGAGGTCACAGTCAATGAGCAGTTCTTC. The rearrangement uses TRBV11-2 and TRBJ2-1, with D maybe TRBD2 (6 bases). V was cut by 5 bases and J by 6 bases, with 17 bases left in between. CDR3 length equals 15 residues. Per germline, CDR1 SGHAT and CDR2 FQNNGV.